This T cell receptor beta chain was identified during a study of T cell repertoires in cytomegalovirus infection. At the level of the study: Indicated by public TCR beta signatures were CMV infection and matching HLA type.

Only a few counts were recorded for this clonotype. Its antigen is undetermined. TCRdb recomputed calls from the reads with MiXCR, one row per CDR3 protein. This sample carries a few hundred thousand distinct CDR3 sequences, 9.1% of them seen once, and the ten largest clones take approximately 15%. The V and J ends lost 6 bases and 5 bases respectively, with 15 bases between them. The CDR3 extends over 14 amino acids. CDR1 is LNHDA, CDR2 SQIVND, per germline (reference sequence). Study observations and caveats: Identification of carriers of CMV plus the relevant HLA was achieved through cumulative public TCR beta family frequency. Within the response measured ex vivo, HLA-C-restricted CMV-specific TCR beta clonotypes were dominant.

This chain uses TRBV19 with TRBJ2-3, with TRBD1 as a possible D gene (6 bases). The sequenced sample was PBMCs. The source is a human donor in good health (CMV status not recorded). Some clones in this sample may be carry-over from other donors' samples. The CDR3 loop reads CASRPGWGRDTQYF. Here the CDR3 DNA reads TGTGCCAGTAGGCCCGGTTGGGGGCGAGATACGCAGTATTTT.